The 20 T cell receptor beta chains listed next were all sequenced from one sample in a study of shared clonotypes between healthy human individuals. TCRdb keeps only in-frame clones here, not all; method: immunoSEQ multiplex PCR. The top ten hold approximately 0.95% of the sample, which has 850,000 to 1,100,000 clones, approximately 80% seen once. The sequenced sample was memory CD4+ T cells from PBMCs. Subset meaning: CD45RA-negative fraction. The receptor set was obtained from a man between 18 and 35 years old in good health. Some clones in this sample may be carry-over from other donors' samples.

The rearrangement uses TRBV5-1 and TRBJ2-7; D may correspond to TRBD1 or TRBD2 (5 bases each). The germline V and J ends were trimmed by 1 base and 5 bases, with 16 bases remaining between them. The CDR3 runs to 15 residues. In germline, CDR1 is SGHRS, CDR2 YFSETQ. The CDR3 DNA sequence: TGCGCCAGCAGCTTGACGGACGGGGCACCCCACGAGCAGTACTTC. It is translated as CASSLTDGAPHEQYF.

This chain connects TRBV4-2 to TRBJ2-4; D is unclear. Trimming left V 1 base short and J 1 base short, with 8 bases between. Germline V lookup: CDR1 LGHNA, CDR2 YNFKEQ. CDR3 length: 15 amino acids. CDR3 protein: CASSQAAEAKNIQYF. The CDR3 bases are TGTGCCAGCAGCCAAGCCGCGGAGGCCAAAAACATTCAGTACTTC.

In regard to this clone: Other nucleotide sequences from this sample produce the same CDR3. This chain uses TRBV28 with TRBJ2-3; no clear D. CDR1 and CDR2 (germline): MDHEN, SYDVKM. The CDR3 totals 13 residues. The V and J ends lost 3 bases and 3 bases respectively, with 7 bases between them. CDR3: CASSLLGTDTQYF. For the CDR3, the DNA is TGTGCCAGCAGTTTGTTGGGGACAGATACGCAGTATTTT.

The chain uses TRBV28 and TRBJ2-7; 7 nucleotides match TRBD1. The CDR3 totals 16 residues. V was clipped by 6 bases and J by 3 bases; unmatched bases: 14. Germline loops: CDR1 MDHEN, CDR2 SYDVKM. CDR3 region: CASSLIPGTASYEQYF. The CDR3, as DNA: TGTGCCAGCAGCCTTATCCCAGGGACAGCCAGCTACGAGCAGTACTTC.

V is TRBV27 and J is TRBJ1-2; the D gene is possibly TRBD1 (5 bases). V shed 4 bases and J shed 14 bases, with 23 bases lying between them. Germline assignment: CDR1 MNHEY and CDR2 SMNVEV (reference sequence). CDR3 length equals 14 residues. The CDR3 protein is CASSSRRGSAPYTF. The CDR3 nucleotides are TGTGCCAGCAGTTCGCGACGGGGCTCGGCCCCTTATACCTTC.

This chain links TRBV2 with TRBJ2-7; TRBD1 might be the D (6 bases). This CDR3 is 14 amino acids long. V was cut by 6 bases and J by 3 bases, with 15 bases left in between. Germline CDR1 is SNHLY and CDR2 is FYNNEI. In nucleotides, the CDR3 is TGTGCCAGCAGGAACCCGGGACATAGCTACGAGCAGTACTTC. It encodes CASRNPGHSYEQYF.

The chain couples TRBV5-5 to TRBJ1-5; D perhaps matches TRBD1 (5 bases). The CDR3 has 13 residues. Trimming cost V 4 bases and J 4 bases, with 9 bases left between them. The germline gives CDR1 SGHKS, CDR2 YYEKEE (reference sequence). In DNA, the CDR3 is TGTGCCAGCAGCAGGGACGGGAATCAGCCCCAGCATTTT. It specifies CASSRDGNQPQHF.

The gene calls are TRBV2 and TRBJ1-1; unclear D gene. CDR3 length: 14 amino acids. Germline CDR1 is SNHLY and CDR2 is FYNNEI. V was cut by 4 bases and J by 5 bases, with 14 bases left in between. CDR3 loop: CASSVALKGTEAFF. CDR3 sequence (DNA): TGTGCCAGCAGTGTCGCCTTAAAAGGGACTGAAGCTTTCTTT.

Regarding this clone: This likely stems from a read error, as it lies one base from a far larger clone. This rearrangement joins TRBV7-3 to TRBJ1-2, with D perhaps TRBD1 (6 bases). V lost 3 bases and J 0 bases, leaving 14 bases between the germline ends. There are 16 residues in the CDR3. Germline CDR1 SGHTA, CDR2 FQGTGA. CDR3 loop: CASSLRANRANYGYTF. The CDR3 DNA is TGTGCCAGCAGCTTGCGGGCAAACAGGGCTAACTATGGCTACACCTTC.

The CDR3 here is CASRAGLAGTDTQYF. Here the CDR3 DNA reads TGTGCCAGCAGGGCAGGACTAGCGGGCACAGATACGCAGTATTTT. The rearrangement joins TRBV2 to TRBJ2-3; 10 nucleotides align to TRBD2. Unmatched junction bases numbered 4, after V lost 6 bases and J lost 1 base. The germline V gene has CDR1 SNHLY and CDR2 FYNNEI. The CDR3 has 15 amino acids.

On this clone: Just one base apart from a much larger clone, this may be a read error. This chain joins TRBV2 and TRBJ2-2; perhaps TRBD2 as D (5 bases). CDR1 and CDR2 from the germline V gene are SNHLY and FYNNEI. The CDR3 is made up of 13 amino acids. The CDR3, as DNA: TGTGCCAGCAGGGCTCAGAACACCGGGGAGCTGTCTTTT. Translating it yields CASRAQNTGELSF.

CDR3: CASSTGPTQETQYF. CDR3 DNA: TGTGCCAGCAGTACGGGACCTACGCAAGAGACCCAGTACTTC. This chain uses TRBV6-6 with TRBJ2-5; D is tentatively TRBD1 or TRBD2 (5 bases each). V lost 5 bases and J 2 bases, leaving 12 bases between the germline ends. CDR3 length: 14 residues. Looked up from germline, CDR1 is MNHNY and CDR2 is SVGAGI (reference sequence).

Details on this clone: This sample also contains other DNA sequences that code for the same CDR3. The V call is TRBV20-1, the J call TRBJ2-7; D uncertain. Germline V gene lookup returns CDR1 DFQATT and CDR2 SNEGSKA (reference sequence). The CDR3 spans 11 residues. Trimming stripped 1 base from V and 3 bases from J, with 4 bases between. This chain's CDR3 is CSARGSYEQYF. CDR3 nucleotides: TGCAGTGCTAGAGGGAGCTACGAGCAGTACTTC.

This clone was observed once. The chain combines TRBV5-1 with TRBJ2-1; 13 bases map to TRBD2. The V gene's germline CDR1 is SGHRS and CDR2 YFSETQ. This CDR3 has 16 amino acids. V shed 2 bases and J 7 bases; nucleotides not matched to a gene: 6. The DNA for the CDR3 is TGCGCCAGCAGCTTCGGACTAGCGGGAGTACAAAATGAGCAGTTCTTC. Protein: CASSFGLAGVQNEQFF.

The chain employs TRBV27 and TRBJ1-5; D is uncertain. This CDR3 is 15 amino acids long. Deletions cut 5 bases from V and 3 bases from J, with 14 bases between. CDR1 MNHEY and CDR2 SMNVEV come from the germline V gene (reference sequence). CDR3 region: CASSVSDGNNQPQHF. In DNA, the CDR3 is TGTGCCAGCAGTGTCTCGGACGGGAACAATCAGCCCCAGCATTTT.

The gene calls are TRBV15 and TRBJ2-3, with D perhaps matching TRBD1 (5 bases). In germline, CDR1 is LNHNV, CDR2 YYDKDF (reference sequence). The CDR3 is made up of 17 amino acids. Trimming removed 0 bases at V and 1 base at J, with 14 bases between. The DNA for the CDR3 is TGTGCCACCAGCAGAGATACGACAGACAGACGCACAGATACGCAGTATTTT. Its protein product is CATSRDTTDRRTDTQYF.

The J gene is TRBJ2-6, the V gene TRBV28; D not certain. The CDR3 covers 14 residues. V dropped 7 bases and J dropped 0 bases, with 7 bases sitting between them. Per the germline V gene, CDR1 is MDHEN and CDR2 is SYDVKM. CDR3 DNA sequence: TGTGCCAGCAACCGGGTCTCTGGGGCCAACGTCCTGACTTTC. It is translated as CASNRVSGANVLTF.

The V and J genes are TRBV6-1 and TRBJ2-1; 10 nucleotides line up with TRBD1. Germline V gives CDR1 MNHNS, CDR2 SASEGT. J lost 6 bases, V lost 2 bases, and 4 bases had no gene match. This CDR3 has 15 amino acids. CDR3 loop: CASSEPGQGRNEQFF. In nucleotides, the CDR3 is TGTGCCAGCAGTGAACCGGGACAGGGGCGCAATGAGCAGTTCTTC.

With respect to this clone: The sample carries other DNA sequences with the same CDR3. The chain employs TRBV6-5 and TRBJ2-7, with TRBD2 matching over 8 bases. The V and J ends lost 2 bases and 6 bases, in that order; junction bases with no gene match: 3. The CDR3 is 13 residues long. The germline V gene encodes CDR1 MNHEY and CDR2 SVGAGI. CDR3 region: CASSYGAGGEQYF. The DNA for the CDR3 is TGTGCCAGCAGTTACGGCGCGGGGGGCGAGCAGTACTTC.

This clone was seen more than once but under ten times. This likely came from a read error, as a far larger clone is one base away. The chain recombines TRBV11-2 with TRBJ2-7, with D hard to call. Looked up from germline, CDR1 is SGHAT and CDR2 is FQNNGV. CDR3 length equals 11 residues. The V end was cut by 4 bases, the J end by 2 bases, with 3 bases between. In nucleotides, the CDR3 is TGTGCCAGCAGCTCCACCTACGAGCAGTACTTC. Translating gives CASSSTYEQYF.